Described below is a single T cell receptor beta chain sequence and its context. The data were produced by immunoSEQ multiplex PCR, yet TCRdb's version contains in-frame clones alone and is incomplete. Of roughly 50,000 clones in the sample, nearly 96% are singletons; the top ten hold approximately 1.9%. The sample belongs to a study of control samples from healthy donors and cancer patients. There are 13 residues in the CDR3. The germline V gene has CDR1 MDHEN and CDR2 SYDVKM. Trimming cost V 3 bases and J 9 bases, with 11 bases left between them. Sequencing was done on a sample of blood. The chain recombines TRBV28 with TRBJ2-2; weak D call: TRBD1 (5 bases). This receptor was identified in a woman aged 25 to 39 in good health. CDR3 DNA: TGTGCCAGCAGTTTGGGGCAGCCCCGGGAGCTGTTTTTT. It codes for CASSLGQPRELFF.